A single T cell receptor beta chain is shown here with its context. Its specificity is unknown. This specimen belongs to a study of PD-L1 blockade in urothelial cancer. Study-level information: Each blood sample yielded a median of 141,255 T cells. Whole-study findings and limits: Durable-benefit cases showed more tumor-associated blood clone expansion at 3 weeks.

Assay used: immunoSEQ multiplex PCR; TCRdb lists only in-frame clones, some missing. The sample lists 38,000 or so clones; around 80% were seen once. This clonotype was obtained from a man aged 55-75 years with urothelial cancer. Sequenced material: PBMCs, taken around atezolizumab (anti-PD-L1) treatment.

Here the CDR3 reads CASSLGAAIANYGYTF. Here the CDR3 DNA reads TGTGCCAGCAGCTTAGGGGCAGCTATAGCTAACTATGGCTACACCTTC. This chain connects TRBV7-8 to TRBJ1-2, with D unclear. The ends were cut back, 1 base at V and 0 bases at J, with 12 bases in the middle. This CDR3 spans 16 amino acids. CDR1 and CDR2 (germline): SGHVS, FQNEAQ.